Below, one T cell receptor (beta chain) is given with its context. Its target is not known. MiXCR, run by TCRdb on the 5' RACE reads, gives a single entry per CDR3 protein. The data show around 300,000 distinct CDR3 sequences, 15% to 20% seen once. The sample is drawn from a study of T-cell memory formation after mild COVID-19. Study results and caveats: Clones contracting over day 15 to 85 were CD4/CD8 balanced, with later expanders leaning CD4+.

Trimming cost V 5 bases and J 2 bases; bases outside gene matches: 4. The CDR3 is 16 residues long. From germline, CDR1 is SEHNR and CDR2 FQNEAQ (reference sequence). The source is a man younger than 30 who had mild COVID-19 (a few samples of this study predate the infection). Cell type and time point are not known. The sequenced sample was PBMCs or a T cell subset sorted from them (not recorded which). The genes are TRBV7-9 and TRBJ2-1; 12 bases agree with TRBD2. This CDR3 is CASSPRTSGTYNEQFF. The CDR3, as DNA: TGTGCCAGCAGCCCCCGGACTAGCGGGACCTACAATGAGCAGTTCTTC.